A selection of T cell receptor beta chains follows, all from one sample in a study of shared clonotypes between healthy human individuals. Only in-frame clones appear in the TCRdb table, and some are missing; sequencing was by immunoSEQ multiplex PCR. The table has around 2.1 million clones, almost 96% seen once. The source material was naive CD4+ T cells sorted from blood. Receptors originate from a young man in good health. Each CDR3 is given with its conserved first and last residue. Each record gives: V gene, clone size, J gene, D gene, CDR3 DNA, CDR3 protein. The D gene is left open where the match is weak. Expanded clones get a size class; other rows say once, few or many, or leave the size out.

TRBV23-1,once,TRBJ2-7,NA,TGCGCCGCGGAGGGGCGAACCTACGAGCAGTACTTC,CAAEGRTYEQYF
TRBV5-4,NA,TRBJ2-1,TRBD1,TGTGCCAGCAGAAAAACAGGGGATCCCTCAGATTACAATGAGCAGTTCTTC,CASRKTGDPSDYNEQFF
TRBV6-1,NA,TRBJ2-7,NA,TGTGCCAGCAGTGAGGGTGGGCCCTCCTACGAGCAGTACTTC,CASSEGGPSYEQYF
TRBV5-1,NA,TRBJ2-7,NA,TGCGCCAGCAGCTCCCAGCAGGGCGAGCAGTACTTC,CASSSQQGEQYF
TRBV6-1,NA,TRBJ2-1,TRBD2,TGTGCCAGCATTTCGCAGGGACTAGGCAATGAGCAGTTCTTC,CASISQGLGNEQFF
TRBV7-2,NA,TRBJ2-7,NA,TGTGCCAGCAGCTTAGCACATTACTACGAGCAGTACTTC,CASSLAHYYEQYF
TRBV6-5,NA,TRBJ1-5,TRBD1,TGTGCCAGCAGACGGACGGGACAGAGTCAGCCCCAGCATTTT,CASRRTGQSQPQHF
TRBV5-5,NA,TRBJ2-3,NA,TGTGCCAGCAGCCGTCTCCCTTTCCAGTACACAGATACGCAGTATTTT,CASSRLPFQYTDTQYF
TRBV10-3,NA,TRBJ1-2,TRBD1,TGTGCCATCAGGGGGGGACAGATCTATGGCTACACCTTC,CAIRGGQIYGYTF
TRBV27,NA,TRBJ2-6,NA,TGTGCCAGCAGTTTAACAAGGGACTCTGGGGCCAACGTCCTGACTTTC,CASSLTRDSGANVLTF
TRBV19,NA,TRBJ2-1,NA,TGTGCCAGTAGTATCAGCGGGCCAGACAATGAGCAGTTCTTC,CASSISGPDNEQFF
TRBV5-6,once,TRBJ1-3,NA,TGTGCCAGCAGCACTACAGTGGTGATCGGAGACTCTGGAAACACCATATATTTT,CASSTTVVIGDSGNTIYF
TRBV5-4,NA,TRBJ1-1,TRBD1,TGTGCCAGCAGCTGGGACAGGTTCAACACTGAAGCTTTCTTT,CASSWDRFNTEAFF